Following are 8 T cell receptor beta chains from one sample sequenced in a study of blood T cell repertoires in COVID-19 (dated by TCRdb to 2020 to 2021). Receptor libraries were prepared by the immunoSEQ multiplex PCR assay. This immuneACCESS table, as held by TCRdb, lists in-frame sequences with V and J called but not all clones. Of the missing ones, under half trace to an unresolved V gene in checked studies; the others have no known cause. The sample records approximately 500,000 clones, approximately 83% of which are singletons. The ten largest clones capture 3% to 3.5% of the sample. The sequencing input was peripheral blood. These receptors all stem from a human donor in a cohort sampled during active COVID-19.

The chain has TRBV7-9 and TRBJ1-2; D is possibly TRBD1 (5 bases). CDR3 length: 15 amino acids. V shed 1 base and J shed 0 bases, with 9 bases lying between them. Germline values: CDR1 SEHNR, CDR2 FQNEAQ (reference sequence). CDR3 nucleotides: TGTGCCAGCAGCTTAGATCAGGGCCCTAACTATGGCTACACCTTC. Its translation is CASSLDQGPNYGYTF.

J is TRBJ1-6 and V is TRBV5-1, with a tentative D call TRBD1 (5 bases). CDR3 length: 14 residues. Germline loops: CDR1 SGHRS, CDR2 YFSETQ. Trimming shortened V by 0 bases and J by 14 bases, and 15 bases separated the two germline ends. CDR3 residues: CASSLERPGGALHF. CDR3 nucleotides: TGCGCCAGCAGCTTGGAACGGCCGGGGGGGGCCCTCCACTTT. The whole variable domain, remainder taken from reference TRBV5-1 and TRBJ1-6, is KAGVTQTPRYLIKTRGQQVTLSCSPISGHRSVSWYQQTPGQGLQFLFEYFSETQRNKGNFPGRFSGRQFSNSRSEMNVSTLELGDSALYLCASSLERPGGALHFGNGTRLTVT.

This clone was seen only once. The gene calls are TRBV18 and TRBJ1-1; TRBD1 aligns across 8 bases. Germline CDR1 KGHSH, CDR2 LQKENI. The ends lost 3 bases at V and 0 bases at J; junction bases unmatched: 3. The CDR3 runs 15 residues. The CDR3 region is CASSPTGDMNTEAFF. CDR3 sequence (DNA): TGTGCCAGCTCACCGACAGGGGACATGAACACTGAAGCTTTCTTT.

The rearrangement links TRBV10-2 to TRBJ2-7; 9 nucleotides match TRBD1. The CDR3 has 15 amino acids. Germline CDR1 reads WSHSY; CDR2 reads SAAADI. Trimming at V came to 6 bases and at J to 0 bases, leaving 6 bases not matched to a gene. This CDR3 reads CASRATGGSSYEQYF. CDR3 sequence (DNA): TGCGCCAGCAGGGCGACAGGGGGTAGCTCCTACGAGCAGTACTTC.

This chain uses TRBV30 with TRBJ1-4; D might be TRBD1 (6 bases). The germline V gene encodes CDR1 GTSNPN and CDR2 SVGIG (reference sequence). Trimming took off 0 bases at V and 10 bases at J, with 15 bases between the two ends. CDR3 size: 14 residues. The CDR3 nucleotides are TGTGCCTGGAGTGTAGGATTGGACAGCGGAAAACTGTTTTTT. Translation gives CAWSVGLDSGKLFF.

This chain uses TRBV7-9 with TRBJ2-7; D gene uncertain. This CDR3 region has 15 residues. The V end lost 5 bases, the J end lost 1 base, and 15 bases lay between the germline ends. Germline values: CDR1 SEHNR, CDR2 FQNEAQ (reference sequence). As DNA, the CDR3 is TGTGCCAGCAGCCGTTTCGGCGGCGGATCCTACGAGCAGTACTTC. Amino acids: CASSRFGGGSYEQYF.

The rearrangement joins TRBV6-5 to TRBJ2-1; 13 nucleotides line up with TRBD2. The V and J ends lost 2 bases and 7 bases, in that order; junction bases with no gene match: 5. There are 16 residues in the CDR3. Germline-derived CDR1 and CDR2 are MNHEY and SVGAGI. The CDR3: CASSYQLAGGRNEQFF. CDR3 in DNA: TGTGCCAGCAGTTACCAACTAGCGGGAGGGAGAAATGAGCAGTTCTTC.

The chain employs TRBV7-8 and TRBJ1-5; the D gene is possibly TRBD1 (5 bases). CDR1 is SGHVS, CDR2 FQNEAQ, per germline. The V gene lost 1 base and the J gene lost 11 bases, with 15 bases spanning the gap. The CDR3 has 14 amino acids. The CDR3, as DNA: TGTGCCAGCAGCTTAGAGGGAGGGGCTGCGGCCCAGCATTTT. It specifies CASSLEGGAAAQHF.